This TCR beta chain stems from a study of identical twins. General observations from the study: Out-of-frame alpha sequences shared between twins exhibited an excess of low generation probability. Invariant MAIT and iNKT cells could partly confound zero-insertion analyses. For out-of-frame beta sequences, excess twin sharing was weaker. High-abundance cord blood beta clonotypes had fewer insertions; memory repertoires showed none.

A word on this clonotype: Its antigen is not identified.

MiXCR was run by TCRdb on the 5' RACE reads, yielding one entry per CDR3 protein. The sample holds about 530,000 distinct CDR3 sequences, approximately 20% seen once. The V gene's germline CDR1 is DFQATT and CDR2 SNEGSKA (reference sequence). Deletions cut 1 base from V and 3 bases from J, with 13 bases between. The CDR3 spans 14 residues. This sample also appeared in a second study, on yellow fever vaccine responses in identical twins.

The sequencing input was CD4+ T cells sorted from blood. The chain recombines TRBV20-1 with TRBJ2-7; the D gene is possibly TRBD2 (5 bases). This receptor was taken from a woman aged 18-29 years in good health. The CDR3 spells CSARAVGANYEQYF. As DNA, the CDR3 is TGCAGTGCTAGAGCCGTGGGAGCGAACTACGAGCAGTACTTC.